This TCR beta chain was recorded in a study of blood T cell repertoires in COVID-19. This CDR3 is 15 amino acids long. Losses at the gene ends were 0 bases for V and 9 bases for J; bases not matched to a gene: 3. The V gene's germline CDR1 is SGDLS and CDR2 YYNGEE. Sequencing used immunoSEQ multiplex PCR; TCRdb keeps in-frame clones, though not all of them. The table lists 200,000 to 300,000 clones, about nine tenths of them singletons. The TCR originated in a middle-aged man who had recovered from COVID-19. This sequence joins TRBV9 and TRBJ2-1; 13 bases are a match to TRBD2. The specimen sequenced was peripheral blood. Written as DNA, the CDR3 is TGTGCCAGCAGCGTAGGACTAGCGGGGGGTACTGAGCAGTTCTTC. It specifies CASSVGLAGGTEQFF.